The clone carrying this T cell receptor (beta chain) was detected ten times or more. Time point given: sample taken at primary tumor resection. The authors sequenced whole RNA from tumor, nontumor lung or frozen PBMC without sorting. Each molecule of TCR cDNA was tagged with one unique molecular identifier. Via MiXCR, TCRdb re-called the 5' RACE reads, giving one row per CDR3 protein. The sample includes roughly 70,000 distinct CDR3 sequences, roughly 14% of them seen just once. This entry belongs to a study of spatial heterogeneity in lung cancer. Study in general: The average count in raw reads for each unique TCR and UMI combination exceeded 9.5 appearances.

Per germline, CDR1 SGHAT and CDR2 FQNNGV. This CDR3 comprises 13 residues. The germline V and J ends were trimmed by 6 bases and 4 bases, with 13 bases remaining between them. The sample in question was PBMCs, obtained at surgery. This chain connects TRBV11-2 to TRBJ2-7; perhaps D is TRBD1 or TRBD2 (5 bases each). This TCR derives from a male donor with early-stage non-small cell lung cancer. The CDR3 DNA follows: TGTGCCAGCAGTTATACTGGGGGTTACGAGCAGTACTTC. This codes for CASSYTGGYEQYF.